This T cell receptor (beta chain) is drawn from a study of T cell responses to AZD1222 COVID-19 vaccine. Whole-study context: Some second doses came at about 4 weeks and others at about 12 weeks; these were pooled. Study-wide results and caveats: In a largely white British group with more females than males, clonal diversity was possibly underestimated. Vaccine-associated CD4 TCRs spanned spike, dominant at 160-218 and 743-854.

Clones were read by immunoSEQ multiplex PCR, and TCRdb kept only the in-frame ones, dropping some. This sample has some 100,000 clones; approximately 93% occur once, and the top ten carry roughly 4.5%. Germline values: CDR1 SGDLS, CDR2 YYNGEE. The CDR3 is 20 amino acids. For this clone: The antigen is not known. At one boundary the junction diverges from the germline segment, which might be a read error.

The chain recombines TRBV9 with TRBJ1-2; TRBD1 matches 7 bases. This TCR was sampled from an adult in good health. The sequences come from peripheral blood, collected on day 0 of AZD1222 vaccination. The CDR3 coding sequence is TGTGCCAGCAGCCCTCGTAGTACCCCTGCGGGACAGCGGACTAAATATGGCTACACCTTC. It codes for CASSPRSTPAGQRTKYGYTF.